The next 9 T cell receptor beta chains were all read from a single sample in a study of blood T cells in healthy people across ages. A sample-barcoded 5' primer and a J-beta primer mix were used in a second PCR of about 7 to 12 cycles. TCRdb passed the 5' RACE reads through MiXCR, listing each CDR3 protein once. The table includes 750,000 to 1,000,000 distinct CDR3 sequences, almost 30% detected once. The same data also went into a second study, on T cells of mothers and their children.

Sequenced sample: blood. Receptor source: a woman between 40 and 55 years old in good health.

The J gene is TRBJ1-5, the V gene TRBV2; the D gene is possibly TRBD1 (5 bases). The CDR3 runs 15 residues. Trimming stripped 2 bases from V and 7 bases from J, with 15 bases between. Germline V gene sequence: CDR1 SNHLY, CDR2 FYNNEI. The CDR3 sequence: CASSERDAVGQPQHF. The CDR3 DNA reads as TGTGCCAGCAGTGAACGGGACGCGGTAGGGCAGCCCCAGCATTTT.

This clonotype has just a few counts. This chain links TRBV3-1 with TRBJ1-2, with D tentatively TRBD1 (5 bases). Trimming cost V 0 bases and J 8 bases, with 10 bases left between them. The germline V gene encodes CDR1 LGHDT and CDR2 YNNKEL (reference sequence). The CDR3 contains 13 residues. CDR3 DNA sequence: TGTGCCAGCAGCCAAGATGGAGGACAAGGCTACACCTTC. Translating gives CASSQDGGQGYTF.

At least ten counts were recorded for this clonotype. This chain links TRBV20-1 with TRBJ2-5, with D uncertain. The germline V gene has CDR1 DFQATT and CDR2 SNEGSKA (reference sequence). CDR3 length equals 15 residues. V shed 0 bases and J shed 4 bases, with 15 bases lying between them. CDR3 coding DNA: TGCAGTGCTAGAGAGTTTGTTACACTGGCAGAGACCCAGTACTTC. Its translation: CSAREFVTLAETQYF.

With regard to this clonotype: A read error may be the cause here, since a much bigger clone is one base away. The chain links TRBV5-1 to TRBJ2-5; no reliable D call. The DNA end is more similar to TRBJ2-1, so the J call may be wrong. Germline CDR1 is SGHRS and CDR2 is YFSETQ. The CDR3 runs to 16 residues. CDR3 protein: CASSSSTANLQETQFF. The CDR3 coding sequence is TGCGCCAGCAGCTCTTCTACGGCCAACCTCCAAGAGACCCAGTTCTTC.

This clonotype was observed at least ten times. The V gene is TRBV7-8, the J gene TRBJ1-6, with D tentatively TRBD1 (5 bases). Trimming removed 1 base at V and 7 bases at J, with 14 bases between. There are 16 residues in the CDR3. CDR1 is SGHVS and CDR2 is FQNEAQ in the germline V gene. The CDR3 nucleotides read TGTGCCAGCAGCTTAGTAATGGCAGGGCGAAATTCACCCCTCCACTTT. Translated, it gives CASSLVMAGRNSPLHF.

This clonotype has a handful of counts. A much larger clone differs from this one at a single base, so this may be a read error. The rearrangement joins TRBV5-6 to TRBJ2-5; TRBD1 agrees at 8 bases. The CDR3 sequence is 14 residues long. Germline V gene data show CDR1 as SGHDT and CDR2 as YYEEEE. DNA for the CDR3: TGTGCCAACAGCTACCGACAGGGGCAAGAGACCCAGTACTTC. Residues: CANSYRQGQETQYF.

This clonotype was seen repeatedly, ten times or more. V and J are TRBV7-2 and TRBJ2-7; 9 bases agree with TRBD2. This CDR3 is built from 15 residues. J lost 3 bases, V lost 1 base, and 4 bases had no gene match. The V gene's germline CDR1 is SGHTA and CDR2 FQGNSA. In DNA form, the CDR3 reads TGTGCCAGCAGCTTAGAAGCGGGGGGTTTCTACGAGCAGTACTTC. It yields the protein CASSLEAGGFYEQYF.

Many counts were recorded for this clonotype. The chain employs TRBV20-1 and TRBJ1-2; the D gene is possibly TRBD1 (6 bases). V was cut by 3 bases and J by 8 bases, with 22 bases left in between. The CDR3 sequence is 15 residues long. CDR1 is DFQATT, CDR2 SNEGSKA, per germline (reference sequence). In DNA, the CDR3 is TGCAGTGCTAGTACAGGGTTAGGGCCTAATGGGGGCTACACCTTC. Protein product: CSASTGLGPNGGYTF.

This clonotype appeared a single time. Germline and junction disagree at one end, which may indicate a read error. This chain connects TRBV28 to TRBJ1-5; D ambiguous. In germline, CDR1 is MDHEN, CDR2 SYDVKM. The length of the CDR3 is 15 residues. CDR3 coding DNA: TGTGCCAGCAGTAAATCGGACTATAGCAATCACCCCCAGCATTTT. Residues: CASSKSDYSNHPQHF.